This is a list of T cell receptor beta chains from one sample in a study of T cell responses to AZD1222 COVID-19 vaccine. Profiled with immunoSEQ multiplex PCR; TCRdb holds only in-frame clones, not every one. The repertoire holds about 88,000 clones, around nine tenths seen once, with roughly 4% in the top ten. The sample here was peripheral blood, taken on day 0 of AZD1222 vaccination. These receptor sequences come from an adult in good health. The CDR3 runs from the conserved cysteine through the conserved F or W. Fields, in order: D gene, J gene, clone size, V gene, CDR3 protein, CDR3 DNA. D genes are given only for firm matches. Clone size is stated in some rows and not others, as once, few, many or a class when expanded.

TRBD2	TRBJ2-3	-	TRBV4-2	CASSQETASGRSTDTQYF	TGTGCCAGCAGCCAAGAAACCGCTAGCGGGCGAAGCACAGATACGCAGTATTTT
TRBD1	TRBJ2-5	-	TRBV5-4	CASHSGGHGFKETQYF	TGTGCCAGCCACTCAGGGGGCCATGGTTTTAAAGAGACCCAGTACTTC
TRBD1	TRBJ2-1	once	TRBV5-1	CASGRPGQGSIGGSYNEQFF	TGCGCCAGCGGTAGACCGGGACAGGGCTCTATCGGGGGCTCCTACAATGAGCAGTTCTTC
-	TRBJ1-3	-	TRBV6-2/TRBV6-3	CASSHHRESMDGNTIYF	TGTGCCAGCAGTCATCATAGGGAGTCGATGGATGGAAACACCATATATTTT
TRBD1	TRBJ1-6	-	TRBV18	CASSPRDREFSPLHF	TGTGCCAGCTCACCAAGGGACAGGGAGTTTTCACCCCTCCACTTT
-	TRBJ2-1	-	TRBV28	CASIPLAGYNEQFF	TGTGCCAGCATTCCCCTGGCGGGGTACAATGAGCAGTTCTTC
TRBD1	TRBJ2-6	few	TRBV7-2	CASSPGTGAGANVLTF	TGTGCCAGCAGCCCCGGGACAGGGGCTGGGGCCAACGTCCTGACTTTC
-	TRBJ1-5	-	TRBV5-6	CASSLGPGQPQHF	TGTGCCAGCAGCTTGGGGCCGGGCCAGCCCCAGCATTTT
TRBD2	TRBJ2-5	-	TRBV7-8	CASSSPFGGGIATQYF	TGTGCCAGCAGCTCCCCTTTTGGGGGGGGGATTGCGACCCAGTACTTC
-	TRBJ1-5	-	TRBV28	CASSVYRLGLQPQHF	TGTGCCAGCAGTGTCTACAGGTTAGGACTTCAGCCCCAGCATTTT
-	TRBJ1-1	-	TRBV12-3/TRBV12-4	CASSLYVNTEAFF	TGTGCCAGCAGTTTATATGTGAACACTGAAGCTTTCTTT
-	TRBJ1-2	-	TRBV3-1/TRBV3-2	CASSQAHGNYGYTF	TGTGCCAGCAGCCAAGCTCACGGGAACTATGGCTACACCTTC
-	TRBJ1-2	once	TRBV15	CATSREGGPYGYTF	TGTGCCACCAGCAGAGAGGGGGGCCCCTATGGCTACACCTTC
-	TRBJ1-2	-	TRBV30	CAWKHKGGFNYGYTF	TGTGCCTGGAAACACAAGGGGGGGTTTAACTATGGCTACACCTTC
-	TRBJ2-5	-	TRBV18	CASSPPNRLQETQYF	TGTGCCAGCTCTCCACCTAACAGGCTCCAAGAGACCCAGTACTTC
-	TRBJ1-5	-	TRBV6-6	CASSYEGSNQPQHF	TGTGCCAGCAGTTACGAAGGGAGCAATCAGCCCCAGCATTTT
-	TRBJ1-4	-	TRBV5-1	CASSLPSGSPNEKLFF	TGCGCCAGCAGCCTACCATCAGGGTCACCAAATGAAAAACTGTTTTTT
-	TRBJ1-1	once	TRBV2	CASSEGLNTEAFF	TGTGCCAGCAGTGAGGGGCTGAACACTGAAGCTTTCTTT
-	TRBJ2-3	-	TRBV15	CATSRRTDTQYF	TGTGCCACCAGCAGGCGCACAGATACGCAGTATTTT
-	TRBJ2-3	-	TRBV21-1	CASSKDPSGGATDTQYF	TGTGCCAGCAGCAAAGACCCCAGCGGGGGGGCAACAGATACGCAGTATTTT
-	TRBJ2-1	-	TRBV5-1	CASSYNDRAGEQFF	TGCGCCAGCAGCTACAATGACCGGGCCGGCGAGCAGTTCTTC
-	TRBJ2-2	-	TRBV7-2	CASSFSIYPWGSGGELFF	TGTGCCAGCAGCTTTAGCATCTACCCGTGGGGGAGTGGCGGGGAGCTGTTTTTT
-	TRBJ2-6	few	TRBV28	CASSLGTVSGANVLTF	TGTGCCAGCAGTTTGGGGACCGTCTCTGGGGCCAACGTCCTGACTTTC
TRBD1	TRBJ1-6	-	TRBV7-2	CASSGHRGLDSPLHF	TGTGCCAGCAGCGGTCACAGGGGGCTTGATTCACCCCTCCACTTT
-	TRBJ2-3	-	TRBV5-6	CASSIGGVSTDTQYF	TGTGCCAGCAGCATAGGTGGTGTTAGCACAGATACGCAGTATTTT
-	TRBJ1-1	-	TRBV10-2	CASSENSYTEAFF	TGCGCCAGCAGTGAAAACAGTTACACTGAAGCTTTCTTT
-	TRBJ2-1	-	TRBV19	CASSIRDNNEQFF	TGTGCCAGTAGTATCCGGGACAACAATGAGCAGTTCTTC
-	TRBJ1-6	-	TRBV30	CAWSVLSDSPLHF	TGTGCCTGGAGTGTACTTAGTGATTCACCCCTCCACTTT
TRBD1	TRBJ1-2	-	TRBV6-2/TRBV6-3	CASSPGQGSSGYTF	TGTGCCAGCAGTCCCGGACAGGGCTCGTCTGGCTACACCTTC